The clone carrying this T cell receptor (beta chain) has just one count. Its antigen is not known. Trimming removed 4 bases from V and 7 bases from J; junction bases left unmatched: 9. This CDR3 has 15 amino acids. CDR1 and CDR2 from the germline V gene are MDHEN and SYDVKM. The sample belongs to a study of shared clonotypes between healthy human individuals. Study results and limitations: Relative to memory subsets, naive subsets generally showed larger estimated richness.

Clones were sequenced by immunoSEQ multiplex PCR, and TCRdb holds only the in-frame ones, with some missing. The table shows around 1.4 million clones, with around 98.5% occurring only once. The clonotype comes from a man aged 25-45 years in good health. The chain couples TRBV28 to TRBJ2-1, with TRBD2 matching 8 bases. Sample: naive CD4+ T cells sorted from blood. Subset denoted: CD45RA+ positively selected. Here the CDR3 reads CASSSPQREKNEQFF. The DNA of the CDR3 is TGTGCCAGCAGTTCTCCCCAGCGGGAGAAGAATGAGCAGTTCTTC. The full variable domain, rest sourced from reference TRBV28 and TRBJ2-1, is DVKVTQSSRYLVKRTGEKVFLECVQDMDHENMFWYRQDPGLGLRLIYFSYDVKMKEKGDIPEGYSVSREKKERFSLILESASTNQTSMYLCASSSPQREKNEQFFGPGTRLTVL.